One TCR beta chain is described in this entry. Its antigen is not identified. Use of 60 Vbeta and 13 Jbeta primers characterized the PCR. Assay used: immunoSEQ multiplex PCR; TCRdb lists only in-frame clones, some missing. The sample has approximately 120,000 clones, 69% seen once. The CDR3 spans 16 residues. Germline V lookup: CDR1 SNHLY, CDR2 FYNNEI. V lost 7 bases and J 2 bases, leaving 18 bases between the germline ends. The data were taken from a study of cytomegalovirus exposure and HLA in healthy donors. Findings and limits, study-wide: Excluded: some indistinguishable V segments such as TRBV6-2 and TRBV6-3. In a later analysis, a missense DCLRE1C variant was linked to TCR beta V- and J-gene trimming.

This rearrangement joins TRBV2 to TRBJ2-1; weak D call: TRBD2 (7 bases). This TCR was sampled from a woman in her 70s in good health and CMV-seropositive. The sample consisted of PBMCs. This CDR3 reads CASKQGGTTTYNEQFF. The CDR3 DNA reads TGTGCCAGCAAGCAAGGGGGGACTACGACCTACAATGAGCAGTTCTTC. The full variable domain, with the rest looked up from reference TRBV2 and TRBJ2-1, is EPEVTQTPSHQVTQMGQEVILRCVPISNHLYFYWYRQILGQKVEFLVSFYNNEISEKSEIFDDQFSVERPDGSNFTLKIRSTKLEDSAMYFCASKQGGTTTYNEQFFGPGTRLTVL.